This T cell receptor beta chain emerged from a study of T-cell reconstitution after alpha-beta-depleted transplantation in children (dated by TCRdb to the mid-2010s). Describing the broader study: Using TCR repertoire profiling, the study followed T-cell immune reconstitution in a quantitative way in children after TCRalphabeta/CD19-depleted allogeneic hematopoietic cell transplantation. Study-wide findings and limitations: In some patients, the high TCRbeta diversity seen at day 60 was put down to recipient T cells and intrathymic progenitors that had survived conditioning. Apparently early alphabetaT-cell count recovery about two months after transplant reportedly relied on only several hundred rapidly expanded clones derived from non-depleted graft cells. Hyperexpanded clone frequencies declined over subsequent months; after one year, T-cell counts and TCRbeta diversity were mostly attributed to newly produced T cells.

The method was PCR. The sequencer was an Illumina HiSeq 2500. TCR library preparation used molecular barcoding, with unique molecular identifiers applied to normalize quantification of the TCRbeta repertoire. The raw public data were reprocessed by TCRdb itself: fastp quality trimming at Q25, MiXCR clonotype calling, in-frame beta chains only. Identical CDR3 proteins give one entry, which carries the most common genes and DNA. Across this sample there are tens of thousands of distinct CDR3 sequences, with less than 20% seen only once. The ten most abundant clones make up about half of the sample. The treatment or condition label of this sample denotes: allogeneic hematopoietic cell transplantation with graft depleted of TCRalphabeta T cells and CD19 B cells. The children who served as transplant recipients had been given grafts of TCRalphabeta/CD19-depleted allogeneic hematopoietic cells. From its cysteine to its phenylalanine, the CDR3 spans 15 amino acids. Left in the record is the CDR3 DNA by itself, 45 bases read in frame from the first base. Deletion took 6 bases off V and 4 bases off J, with a span of 15 bases between the germline ends.

This clonotype was seen a few times. Its binding antigen is unknown. No per-base quality is available; no much larger clone lies one base away. This chain joins TRBV12-3 or TRBV12-4 to TRBJ2-2; possibly the D gene is TRBD2, per 6 matching bases. Material: PBMCs, mostly from graft donor cells, obtained 360 days after TCRalphabeta/CD19-depleted stem cell transplant. This sequence was found in a male patient between 2 and 9 years old who had a stem cell transplant for acute lymphoblastic leukemia, so the T cells may come from the graft donor. The sequence in DNA is TGTGCCAGCAGCTACCTATTGGGGGGCACCGGGGAGCTGTTTTTT. This translates into CASSYLLGGTGELFF.